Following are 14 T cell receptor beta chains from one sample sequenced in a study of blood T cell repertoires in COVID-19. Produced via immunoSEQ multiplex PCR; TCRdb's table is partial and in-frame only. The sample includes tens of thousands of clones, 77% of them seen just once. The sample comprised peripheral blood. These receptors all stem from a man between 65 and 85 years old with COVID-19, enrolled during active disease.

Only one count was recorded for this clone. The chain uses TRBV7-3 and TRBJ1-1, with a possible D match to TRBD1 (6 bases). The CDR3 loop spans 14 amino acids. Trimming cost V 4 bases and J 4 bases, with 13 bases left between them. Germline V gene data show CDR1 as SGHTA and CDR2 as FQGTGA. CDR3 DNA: TGTGCCAGCAGCTCGGGGGGCATGGTCACTGAAGCTTTCTTT. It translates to CASSSGGMVTEAFF.

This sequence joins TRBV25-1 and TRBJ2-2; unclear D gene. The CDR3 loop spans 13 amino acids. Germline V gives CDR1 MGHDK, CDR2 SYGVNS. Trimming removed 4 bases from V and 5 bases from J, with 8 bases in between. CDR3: CASSATTTGELFF. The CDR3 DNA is TGTGCCAGCAGTGCCACAACGACCGGGGAGCTGTTTTTT.

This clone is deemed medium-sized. In nucleotides, the CDR3 is TGTGCCAGTATAAATAGCGGAAACTACAATGAGCAGTTCTTC. Amino acid sequence: CASINSGNYNEQFF. The V call is TRBV28, the J call TRBJ2-1, with D possibly TRBD2 on 6 matching bases. The CDR3 is 14 amino acids. CDR1 is MDHEN, CDR2 SYDVKM, per germline. V lost 9 bases, J lost 3 bases, and 15 bases lay in between.

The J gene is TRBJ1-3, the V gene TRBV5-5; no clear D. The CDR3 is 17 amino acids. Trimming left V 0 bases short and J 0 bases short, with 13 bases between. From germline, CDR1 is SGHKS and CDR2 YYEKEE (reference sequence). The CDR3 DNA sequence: TGTGCCAGCAGCTTGGCGGGAAGGCCCAGCTCTGGAAACACCATATATTTT. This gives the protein CASSLAGRPSSGNTIYF.

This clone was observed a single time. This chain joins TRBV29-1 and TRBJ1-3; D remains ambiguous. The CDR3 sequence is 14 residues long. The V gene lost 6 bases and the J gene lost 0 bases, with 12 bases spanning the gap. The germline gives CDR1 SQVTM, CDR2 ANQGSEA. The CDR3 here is CSVLGLYSGNTIYF. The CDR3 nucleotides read TGCAGCGTCTTAGGACTGTACTCTGGAAACACCATATATTTT. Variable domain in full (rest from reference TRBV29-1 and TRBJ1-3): SAVISQKPSRDICQRGTSLTIQCQVDSQVTMMFWYRQQPGQSLTLIATANQGSEATYESGFVIDKFPISRPNLTFSTLTVSNMSPEDSSIYLCSVLGLYSGNTIYFGEGSWLTVV.

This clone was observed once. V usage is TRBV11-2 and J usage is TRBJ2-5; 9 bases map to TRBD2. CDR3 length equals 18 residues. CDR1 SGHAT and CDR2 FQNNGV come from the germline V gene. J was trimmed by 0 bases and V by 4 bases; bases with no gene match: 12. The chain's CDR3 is CASSSQSTSGTYQETQYF. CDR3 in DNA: TGTGCCAGCAGCTCCCAATCGACTAGCGGAACATACCAAGAGACCCAGTACTTC.

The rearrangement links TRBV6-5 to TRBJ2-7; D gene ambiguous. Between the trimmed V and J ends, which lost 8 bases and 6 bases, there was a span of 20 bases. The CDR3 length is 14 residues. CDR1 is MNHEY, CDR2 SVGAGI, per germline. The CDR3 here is CASARFRHSAEQYF. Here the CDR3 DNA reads TGTGCCAGCGCTCGTTTCAGGCACTCGGCCGAGCAGTACTTC.

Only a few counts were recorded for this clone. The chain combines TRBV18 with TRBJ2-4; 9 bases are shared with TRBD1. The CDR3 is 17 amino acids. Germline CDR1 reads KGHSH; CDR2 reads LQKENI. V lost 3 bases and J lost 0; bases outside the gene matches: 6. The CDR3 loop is CASSPGTGFEAKNIQYF. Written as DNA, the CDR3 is TGTGCCAGCTCACCCGGGACAGGGTTCGAAGCCAAAAACATTCAGTACTTC.

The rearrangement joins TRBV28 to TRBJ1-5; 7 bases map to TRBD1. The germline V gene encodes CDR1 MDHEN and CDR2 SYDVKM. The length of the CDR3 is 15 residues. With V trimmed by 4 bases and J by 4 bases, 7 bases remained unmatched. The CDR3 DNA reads TGTGCCAGCAGTTCTCCCGGGACAGCTAATCAGCCCCAGCATTTT. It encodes CASSSPGTANQPQHF.

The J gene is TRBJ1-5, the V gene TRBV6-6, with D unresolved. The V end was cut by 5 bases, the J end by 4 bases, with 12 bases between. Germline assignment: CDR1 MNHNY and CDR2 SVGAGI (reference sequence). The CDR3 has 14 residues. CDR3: CASSPGSTNQPQHF. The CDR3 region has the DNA TGTGCCAGCAGTCCCGGGAGCACGAATCAGCCCCAGCATTTT.

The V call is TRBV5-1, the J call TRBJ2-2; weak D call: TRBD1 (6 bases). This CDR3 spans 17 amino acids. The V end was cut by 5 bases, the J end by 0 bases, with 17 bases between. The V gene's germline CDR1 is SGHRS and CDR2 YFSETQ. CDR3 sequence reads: CASSFESTGSNTGELFF. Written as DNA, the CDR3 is TGCGCCAGCAGTTTTGAGTCTACAGGGTCGAACACCGGGGAGCTGTTTTTT.

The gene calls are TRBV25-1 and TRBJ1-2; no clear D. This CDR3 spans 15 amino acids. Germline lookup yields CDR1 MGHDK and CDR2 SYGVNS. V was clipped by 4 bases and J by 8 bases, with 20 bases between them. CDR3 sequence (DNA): TGTGCCAGCAGTGGTAAGTCAGAGACTGCCGCGGGCTACACCTTC. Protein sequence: CASSGKSETAAGYTF.

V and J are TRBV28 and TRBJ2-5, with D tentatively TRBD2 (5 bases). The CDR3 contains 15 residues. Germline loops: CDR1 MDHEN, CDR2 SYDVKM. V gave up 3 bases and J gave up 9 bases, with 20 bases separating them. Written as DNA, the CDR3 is TGTGCCAGCAGTTTCCCGGGGTCCCCCCACGGGCCCCAGTACTTC. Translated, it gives CASSFPGSPHGPQYF.

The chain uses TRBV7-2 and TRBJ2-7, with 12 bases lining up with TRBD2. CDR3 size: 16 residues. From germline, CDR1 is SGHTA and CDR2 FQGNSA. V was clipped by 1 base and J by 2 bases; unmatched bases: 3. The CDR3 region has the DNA TGTGCCAGCAGCTTAGACGGGACTAGCGGGCCCTACGAGCAGTACTTC. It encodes CASSLDGTSGPYEQYF. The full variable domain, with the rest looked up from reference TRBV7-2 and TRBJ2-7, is GAGVSQSPSNKVTEKGKDVELRCDPISGHTALYWYRQSLGQGLEFLIYFQGNSAPDKSGLPSDRFSAERTGGSVSTLTIQRTQQEDSAVYLCASSLDGTSGPYEQYFGPGTRLTVT.